Below, 9 T cell receptor beta chains from the same sample are listed, as sequenced in a study of blood T cell repertoires in COVID-19. Measured with immunoSEQ multiplex PCR; TCRdb has only the in-frame clones, and not every one. The repertoire holds 95,000 to 150,000 clones, with just over 70% as singletons. The sequenced material came from peripheral blood. These receptors originate from a human donor with acute or convalescent COVID-19. The donor label of this sample is uncertain.

V is TRBV5-6 and J is TRBJ2-1; D is possibly TRBD1 (5 bases). This CDR3 has 13 amino acids. Germline CDR1 is SGHDT and CDR2 is YYEEEE. Trimming stripped 0 bases from V and 6 bases from J, with 7 bases between. The chain's CDR3 is CASSLVQGNEQFF. For the CDR3, the DNA is TGTGCCAGCAGCTTGGTTCAGGGCAATGAGCAGTTCTTC.

The gene calls are TRBV7-2 and TRBJ2-3; D is perhaps TRBD1 (5 bases). CDR3 length: 15 residues. In germline, CDR1 is SGHTA, CDR2 FQGNSA. V lost 1 base and J 1 base, leaving 9 bases between the germline ends. The CDR3 loop is CASSLGGVGTDTQYF. The DNA for the CDR3 is TGTGCCAGCAGCTTAGGGGGCGTGGGCACAGATACGCAGTATTTT. The variable domain in full, with the rest retrieved from reference TRBV7-2 and TRBJ2-3, is GAGVSQSPSNKVTEKGKDVELRCDPISGHTALYWYRQSLGQGLEFLIYFQGNSAPDKSGLPSDRFSAERTGGSVSTLTIQRTQQEDSAVYLCASSLGGVGTDTQYFGPGTRLTVL.

The chain has TRBV6-2 or TRBV6-3 and TRBJ2-7; TRBD1 is a possible D gene (5 bases). Germline CDR1 reads MNHEY; CDR2 reads SVGEGT. V was clipped by 6 bases and J by 6 bases, with 12 bases between them. The CDR3 consists of 12 residues. CDR3 in amino acids: CASSRQLSEQYF. CDR3 sequence (DNA): TGTGCCAGCAGCAGACAGCTGAGCGAGCAGTACTTC.

At least ten counts were recorded for this clone. This sequence joins TRBV4-1 and TRBJ2-1; TRBD2 agrees at 12 bases. The junction had 7 bases not matched to a gene; V was cut back by 6 bases and J by 4 bases. The CDR3 loop spans 16 amino acids. Germline CDR1 and CDR2: MGHRA and YSYEKL. The CDR3 is CASRTSGGASYNEQFF. The CDR3 region has the DNA TGCGCCAGCAGGACTAGCGGGGGTGCAAGTTACAATGAGCAGTTCTTC.

The V and J genes are TRBV2 and TRBJ1-1; tentatively, D is TRBD1 (5 bases). Germline values: CDR1 SNHLY, CDR2 FYNNEI. The ends were cut back, 6 bases at V and 7 bases at J, with 12 bases in the middle. The CDR3 extends over 12 amino acids. The CDR3: CASRGRALEAFF. The CDR3 DNA reads as TGTGCCAGCAGAGGCAGGGCGCTTGAAGCTTTCTTT.

The chain has TRBV6-5 and TRBJ1-2; D call uncertain. The CDR3 loop spans 13 amino acids. V lost 10 bases and J 11 bases, leaving 23 bases between the germline ends. Germline V CDR1 and CDR2: MNHEY, SVGAGI. In nucleotides, the CDR3 is TGTGCCACTCAAAAAGAGGTGCCAGCTGCATACACCTTC. Translating it yields CATQKEVPAAYTF.

The rearrangement joins TRBV5-4 to TRBJ2-3; TRBD1 aligns across 7 bases. CDR1 and CDR2 (germline): SGHNT, YYREEE (reference sequence). There are 17 residues in the CDR3. V gave up 0 bases and J gave up 4 bases; unmatched junction bases: 11. The CDR3 coding sequence is TGTGCCAGCAGCTTGGTCAGGACAGGCTTATCCCCAGATACGCAGTATTTT. It is translated as CASSLVRTGLSPDTQYF.

The chain uses TRBV27 and TRBJ2-1; TRBD2 matches at 7 bases. The CDR3 totals 16 residues. From germline, CDR1 is MNHEY and CDR2 SMNVEV (reference sequence). V dropped 2 bases and J dropped 0; count of bases not matched to a gene: 4. CDR3 amino acids: CASSLMRGSSYNEQFF. CDR3 in DNA: TGTGCCAGCAGTTTAATGCGGGGGAGCTCCTACAATGAGCAGTTCTTC.

V usage is TRBV9 and J usage is TRBJ2-7, with 12 bases matching TRBD1. Germline CDR1 and CDR2: SGDLS and YYNGEE. V lost 4 bases and J lost 5; bases outside the gene matches: 10. CDR3 length: 16 amino acids. CDR3 sequence (DNA): TGTGCCAGCAGCCCGAAAAAGGGACAGGGGGCCCACGAGCAGTACTTC. This encodes CASSPKKGQGAHEQYF.